The next 26 T cell receptor beta chains were all read from a single sample in a study of siplizumab effects on memory and regulatory T cells (dated by TCRdb to the late 2010s). Receptor libraries were prepared by the immunoSEQ multiplex PCR assay. Drawn from immuneACCESS, this table holds only the in-frame rearrangements with V and J called that TCRdb kept. Clones are partly lost; checked studies trace under half to an unresolved V gene and leave the rest unexplained. A total of over 60,000 clones appear in this sample, 75% to 95% of them only once. About 27% of the sample comes from the top ten. What was sequenced was CD8+ T cells sorted from blood. These receptors all come from a human donor in good health.

This clone is a singleton in its sample. J is TRBJ1-6 and V is TRBV27, with 12 bases that match TRBD1. J gave up 0 bases and V 5 bases, and 5 bases lay outside the gene matches. The CDR3 length is 18 residues. Germline V gene lookup returns CDR1 MNHEY and CDR2 SMNVEV (reference sequence). The CDR3 DNA sequence: TGTGCCAGCAGTCGACCGGGACAGGGGGCCTCCTATAATTCACCCCTCCACTTT. Its translation is CASSRPGQGASYNSPLHF.

V and J are TRBV13 and TRBJ1-5, with D unresolved. CDR1 PRHDT and CDR2 FYEKMQ come from the germline V gene (reference sequence). The V end lost 2 bases, the J end lost 6 bases, and 11 bases lay between the germline ends. The CDR3 loop spans 14 amino acids. The CDR3 DNA reads as TGTGCCAGCAGCTTAAAGGGAACAAGTCAGCCCCAGCATTTT. This gives the protein CASSLKGTSQPQHF.

J is TRBJ1-4 and V is TRBV6-4; 9 bases map to TRBD1. V shed 4 bases, J shed 5 bases, and the junction held 8 bases outside the gene matches. Germline CDR1 is MRHNA and CDR2 is SNTAGT. The CDR3 spans 16 residues. The CDR3, as DNA: TGTGCCAGCAGTGCCCAACCGACAGGGGGAAATGAAAAACTGTTTTTT. Residues: CASSAQPTGGNEKLFF.

This chain links TRBV6-4 with TRBJ2-3, with 9 bases fitting TRBD1. The germline V gene has CDR1 MRHNA and CDR2 SNTAGT. Trimming removed 4 bases from V and 4 bases from J; junction bases left unmatched: 3. The CDR3 spans 14 residues. In DNA, the CDR3 is TGTGCCAGCAGTGGGACAGGGGACGCAGATACGCAGTATTTT. Protein sequence: CASSGTGDADTQYF.

The CDR3 region has the DNA TGCGCCAGCAGCTTGGCCCCCTGGGACAGCAAAGAGACCCAGTACTTC. Protein: CASSLAPWDSKETQYF. The V and J genes are TRBV5-1 and TRBJ2-5; TRBD1 agrees at 7 bases. The CDR3 totals 16 residues. V was clipped by 0 bases and J by 3 bases; unmatched bases: 8. Germline loops: CDR1 SGHRS, CDR2 YFSETQ. The whole variable domain, remainder taken from reference TRBV5-1 and TRBJ2-5, is KAGVTQTPRYLIKTRGQQVTLSCSPISGHRSVSWYQQTPGQGLQFLFEYFSETQRNKGNFPGRFSGRQFSNSRSEMNVSTLELGDSALYLCASSLAPWDSKETQYFGPGTRLLVL.

The chain combines TRBV11-3 with TRBJ2-5; 14 bases match TRBD2. V lost 3 bases and J lost 5; bases outside the gene matches: 2. The CDR3 is 15 amino acids. In germline, CDR1 is SGHNT, CDR2 YENEEA. DNA for the CDR3: TGTGCCAGCAGCTTGACTAGCGGGAGGGCTGAGACCCAGTACTTC. As protein: CASSLTSGRAETQYF.

The rearrangement uses TRBV5-5 and TRBJ2-7, with TRBD1 identical over 7 bases. Germline V gene sequence: CDR1 SGHKS, CDR2 YYEKEE (reference sequence). CDR3 length: 14 amino acids. J lost 5 bases, V lost 0 bases, and 5 bases had no gene match. This CDR3 is CASSLAGGGNEQYF. The DNA for the CDR3 is TGTGCCAGCAGCTTGGCAGGGGGTGGGAACGAGCAGTACTTC. Variable domain in full (rest from reference TRBV5-5 and TRBJ2-7): DAGVTQSPTHLIKTRGQQVTLRCSPISGHKSVSWYQQVLGQGPQFIFQYYEKEERGRGNFPDRFSARQFPNYSSELNVNALLLGDSALYLCASSLAGGGNEQYFGPGTRLTVT.

This chain links TRBV6-5 with TRBJ2-5; D might be TRBD1 (6 bases). Between the trimmed V and J ends, which lost 4 bases and 5 bases, there was a span of 14 bases. CDR1 is MNHEY and CDR2 is SVGAGI in the germline V gene. There are 14 residues in the CDR3. CDR3 region: CASSSRGLVETQYF. CDR3 nucleotides: TGTGCCAGCAGTTCCAGGGGATTGGTGGAGACCCAGTACTTC.

This chain links TRBV13 with TRBJ1-2, with TRBD1 matching 8 bases. Germline loops: CDR1 PRHDT, CDR2 FYEKMQ (reference sequence). Trimming removed 4 bases from V and 4 bases from J; junction bases left unmatched: 8. This CDR3 is 15 amino acids long. The CDR3 DNA sequence: TGTGCCAGCAGCTCCCGCGGACAGGGCGTCTATGGCTACACCTTC. This sequence encodes CASSSRGQGVYGYTF.

The chain joins TRBV6-1 to TRBJ2-7, with 10 positions matching TRBD1. The CDR3 has 15 amino acids. Germline values: CDR1 MNHNS, CDR2 SASEGT. The trim removed 5 bases at V and 1 base at J, leaving 5 bases unmatched. DNA for the CDR3: TGTGCCAGCAGTTTCGACAGGGGGCAATCCTACGAGCAGTACTTC. The encoded protein is CASSFDRGQSYEQYF.

The chain uses TRBV19 and TRBJ1-1, with TRBD1 matching over 10 bases. Germline V gene data show CDR1 as LNHDA and CDR2 as SQIVND (reference sequence). This CDR3 has 16 residues. Trimming took 5 bases from V and 0 from J; bases not matched to a gene: 6. The CDR3: CASSARDRGMNTEAFF. CDR3 sequence (DNA): TGTGCCAGTAGTGCCCGGGACAGGGGAATGAACACTGAAGCTTTCTTT.

The V call is TRBV5-1, the J call TRBJ2-4; D call uncertain. Per germline, CDR1 SGHRS and CDR2 YFSETQ. The CDR3 totals 14 residues. V lost 0 bases, J lost 0 bases, and 4 bases lay in between. The CDR3 nucleotides are TGCGCCAGCAGCTTGGGTTTAGCCAAAAACATTCAGTACTTC. Its translation: CASSLGLAKNIQYF.

This chain joins TRBV6-1 and TRBJ1-2; 9 nucleotides line up with TRBD1. The J segment lost 5 bases and the V segment lost 3 bases, leaving 4 bases of the junction unmatched. Germline values: CDR1 MNHNS, CDR2 SASEGT. This CDR3 is built from 14 residues. The CDR3: CASSDGTGHYGYTF. The CDR3 DNA sequence: TGTGCCAGCAGTGACGGGACAGGGCATTATGGCTACACCTTC.

The chain couples TRBV19 to TRBJ2-4; TRBD2 matches 7 bases. This CDR3 spans 18 amino acids. Losses at the gene ends were 4 bases for V and 1 base for J; bases not matched to a gene: 13. CDR1 and CDR2 (germline): LNHDA, SQIVND (reference sequence). The CDR3 sequence is CASSTPTSDYTAKNIQYF. CDR3 bases: TGTGCCAGTAGTACACCAACTAGCGACTATACGGCCAAAAACATTCAGTACTTC.

In nucleotides, the CDR3 is TGTGCCAGTAGCCTATGGGGAGAGGACTATGGCTACACCTTC. Encoded protein: CASSLWGEDYGYTF. This rearrangement joins TRBV19 to TRBJ1-2; D is unresolved. The CDR3 runs 14 residues. With 6 bases removed from V and 3 bases from J, the gap between germline ends came to 14 bases. Per germline, CDR1 LNHDA and CDR2 SQIVND (reference sequence).

Here the CDR3 reads CASSLGTASNQPQHF. The CDR3 DNA is TGTGCCAGCAGCTTAGGGACAGCGTCCAATCAGCCCCAGCATTTT. The chain joins TRBV7-3 to TRBJ1-5, with 7 nucleotides matching TRBD1. CDR1 is SGHTA and CDR2 is FQGTGA in the germline V gene. With 2 bases clipped from V and 3 bases from J, the junction kept 4 bases outside the gene matches. This CDR3 has 15 amino acids.

The genes are TRBV9 and TRBJ2-1; D gene unclear. The germline gives CDR1 SGDLS, CDR2 YYNGEE. The CDR3 extends over 14 amino acids. The V and J ends lost 0 bases and 7 bases respectively, with 11 bases between them. CDR3 bases: TGTGCCAGCAGCGTAGCTGGAGCGCGTAATGAGCAGTTCTTC. Translating gives CASSVAGARNEQFF.

The J gene is TRBJ1-4, the V gene TRBV28, with D unclear. CDR3 length: 14 amino acids. The germline CDR1 and CDR2 sequences are MDHEN and SYDVKM. The germline V and J ends were trimmed by 3 bases and 3 bases, with 8 bases remaining between them. CDR3 in DNA: TGTGCCAGCAGTTTCGAGCCTTCTAATGAAAAACTGTTTTTT. It yields the protein CASSFEPSNEKLFF. Full variable domain (rest looked up from reference TRBV28 and TRBJ1-4): DVKVTQSSRYLVKRTGEKVFLECVQDMDHENMFWYRQDPGLGLRLIYFSYDVKMKEKGDIPEGYSVSREKKERFSLILESASTNQTSMYLCASSFEPSNEKLFFGSGTQLSVL.

The J gene is TRBJ2-7, the V gene TRBV6-6, with D maybe TRBD1 (5 bases). Trimming pared 2 bases from V and 4 bases from J, leaving 15 bases between. The germline CDR1 and CDR2 sequences are MNHNY and SVGAGI (reference sequence). This CDR3 region has 15 residues. CDR3 bases: TGTGCCAGCAGTTACCAGGGAATAAGTACGTACGAGCAGTACTTC. It encodes CASSYQGISTYEQYF.

The chain has TRBV12-5 and TRBJ2-3; the match to TRBD1 covers 10 bases. Germline CDR1 LGHNT, CDR2 FRNRAP. The ends lost 3 bases at V and 4 bases at J; junction bases unmatched: 22. This CDR3 is 21 amino acids long. DNA for the CDR3: TGTGCTAGTGGTTTTATTCTCCCGGGGACAGGGGTGACTAGCGATTCAGATACGCAGTATTTT. This encodes CASGFILPGTGVTSDSDTQYF.

This chain joins TRBV19 and TRBJ2-7; D not certain. The germline V gene encodes CDR1 LNHDA and CDR2 SQIVND (reference sequence). There are 12 residues in the CDR3. Between the trimmed V and J ends, which lost 5 bases and 3 bases, there was a span of 8 bases. CDR3 region: CASSPDHYEQYF. CDR3 DNA sequence: TGTGCCAGTAGTCCCGACCACTACGAGCAGTACTTC.

V and J are TRBV19 and TRBJ2-5; 7 nucleotides align to TRBD1. The J call may be mistaken, given a closer DNA end match to TRBJ2-7. This CDR3 spans 13 amino acids. Germline V lookup: CDR1 LNHDA, CDR2 SQIVND (reference sequence). The CDR3 is CASSLGTAYEQYF. The CDR3 DNA reads as TGTGCCAGTAGCCTCGGGACAGCCTACGAGCAGTACTTC.

This clone turned up a few times. CDR3 residues: CASSLTRQTYNEQFF. The DNA for the CDR3 is TGCGCCAGCAGCCTGACTAGGCAAACCTACAATGAGCAGTTCTTC. The V call is TRBV4-1, the J call TRBJ2-1; tentative D call: TRBD2 (6 bases). The CDR3 runs to 15 residues. The V end lost 4 bases, the J end lost 2 bases, and 12 bases lay between the germline ends. The germline gives CDR1 MGHRA, CDR2 YSYEKL.

This clone was counted between two and nine times. V gene TRBV5-6 combines with J gene TRBJ2-1; possible D gene TRBD1, 7 bases. Germline V gives CDR1 SGHDT, CDR2 YYEEEE. Deletions cut 3 bases from V and 4 bases from J, with 14 bases between. The CDR3 consists of 15 residues. The CDR3 loop reads CASSWQGEAYNEQFF. The CDR3 bases are TGTGCCAGCAGCTGGCAGGGGGAGGCGTACAATGAGCAGTTCTTC.

The table lists this clone with a count of one. J is TRBJ2-7 and V is TRBV2; TRBD1 agrees at 7 bases. Germline V gives CDR1 SNHLY, CDR2 FYNNEI. V was pared by 7 bases and J by 3 bases, with 12 bases of the junction left unmatched. This CDR3 spans 15 amino acids. CDR3 nucleotide sequence: TGTGCCAGCACGGAGTGGACAGGTCAACTCTACGAGCAGTACTTC. Residues: CASTEWTGQLYEQYF.

Points on this clone: One end of the junction is discordant with germline, which a read error may explain. The chain links TRBV4-1 to TRBJ2-7; 8 bases line up with TRBD1. Germline V CDR1 and CDR2: MGHRA, YSYEKL. The CDR3 consists of 13 residues. The CDR3 reads CANSFRQGYEQYF. The CDR3, as DNA: TGCGCCAACAGCTTTCGACAGGGGTACGAGCAGTACTTC.